Sequencing of this T cell receptor beta chain was carried out in a study of T cells in localized non-small cell lung cancer. This table comes from immunoSEQ multiplex PCR, and its TCRdb copy is limited to in-frame clones, with some not included. Here the sample spans around 50,000 clones, roughly 88% being singletons. Study conclusions and caveats: Among the top 100 tumor clones, a median approximately 62 appeared in adjacent lung. Sequencing was restricted to one tumor region; therefore, heterogeneity remains possible. Uninvolved adjacent lung showed the highest T cell clonality, exceeding tumor.

Worth noting for this clone: Its antigen is currently unknown.

The germline CDR1 and CDR2 sequences are SGHNT and YYREEE (reference sequence). The CDR3 contains 15 residues. V dropped 4 bases and J dropped 0; count of bases not matched to a gene: 5. The receptor comes from a male donor at least 60 years old with stage III squamous cell lung carcinoma. The V and J genes are TRBV5-4 and TRBJ2-3; 7 bases are a match to TRBD1. Specimen: peripheral blood, collected before any cancer treatment. The CDR3 protein is CASSPRTGSTDTQYF. CDR3 sequence (DNA): TGTGCCAGCAGCCCAAGGACAGGTAGCACAGATACGCAGTATTTT.